The 2 T cell receptor beta chains in this list originate from one sample, sequenced in a study of CD8 T cells in ankylosing spondylitis. A single record per CDR3 protein comes from TCRdb applying MiXCR to the 5' RACE reads. The sample carries hundreds of thousands of distinct CDR3 sequences, about 20% recorded once. The sequenced sample consisted of blood, either unsorted or a sorted T cell fraction (not recorded which). The receptors originated from a male donor with ankylosing spondylitis or in good health (not recorded which).

This chain joins TRBV20-1 and TRBJ2-1; the D gene is possibly TRBD1 (6 bases). The ends were cut back, 1 base at V and 0 bases at J, with 10 bases in the middle. This CDR3 comprises 15 residues. Germline CDR1 reads DFQATT; CDR2 reads SNEGSKA (reference sequence). The CDR3 is CSARAGAISYNEQFF. As DNA, the CDR3 is TGCAGTGCTAGAGCAGGGGCAATCTCCTACAATGAGCAGTTCTTC.

The chain links TRBV18 to TRBJ2-1, with 12 bases matching TRBD2. CDR3 length equals 17 residues. Trimming at V came to 4 bases and at J to 7 bases, leaving 11 bases not matched to a gene. The germline V gene has CDR1 KGHSH and CDR2 LQKENI. The CDR3 region is CASSRTGLAGRGNEQFF. CDR3 nucleotide sequence: TGTGCCAGCTCACGAACAGGACTAGCGGGGCGAGGGAATGAGCAGTTCTTC.